A selection of T cell receptor beta chains follows, all from one sample in a study of OX40 agonist ivuxolimab in advanced cancers. Method: immunoSEQ multiplex PCR; TCRdb's copy keeps in-frame clones and lacks some. This table holds 55,000 to 65,000 clones, around 85% found once. The source was CD4+ or CD8+ T cells sorted from blood, collected in a trial of the OX40 agonist ivuxolimab. The receptors stem from an adult with an advanced solid tumor such as melanoma, head and neck, liver or kidney cancer. Both conserved end residues are part of each CDR3. A D gene is named only where the DNA matches it firmly. Clone size is stated in some rows and not others, as once, few, many or a class when expanded.

>TRBV5-6|TRBJ2-1|NA|NA
CASSLDLRGHEQFF
TGTGCCAGCAGCTTGGACCTCAGGGGACATGAGCAGTTCTTC
>TRBV11-2|TRBJ2-6|NA|NA
CASSPFLGANVLTF
TGTGCCAGCAGTCCCTTTCTAGGGGCCAACGTCCTGACTTTC
>TRBV30|TRBJ2-5|NA|TRBD2
CAWSRLAGGRETQYF
TGTGCCTGGAGTCGGCTAGCGGGAGGGAGAGAGACCCAGTACTTC
>TRBV7-9|TRBJ1-1|NA|NA
CASSPRGNTEAFF
TGTGCCAGCAGCCCCAGGGGGAACACTGAAGCTTTCTTT
>TRBV19|TRBJ2-1|NA|NA
CASSIGNEQFF
TGTGCCAGTAGTATTGGTAATGAGCAGTTCTTC
>TRBV28|TRBJ1-2|NA|NA
CASRIDSNYGYTF
TGTGCCAGCAGAATAGACAGCAACTATGGCTACACCTTC
>TRBV28|TRBJ2-7|NA|NA
CASSFGGVGPYEQYF
TGTGCCAGCAGTTTTGGGGGCGTAGGGCCCTACGAGCAGTACTTC
>TRBV6-5|TRBJ1-1|once|NA
CASSYSTQGFTEAFF
TGTGCCAGCAGTTACTCGACTCAGGGCTTCACTGAAGCTTTCTTT
>TRBV16|TRBJ2-7|NA|NA
CASSPGSENEQYF
TGTGCCAGCAGCCCAGGGTCGGAAAACGAGCAGTACTTC
>TRBV7-9|TRBJ2-5|NA|TRBD1
CASSKTGVETQYF
TGTGCCAGCAGCAAGACAGGGGTAGAGACCCAGTACTTC
>TRBV5-1|TRBJ2-1|NA|NA
CASSPGVGGNEQFF
TGCGCCAGCAGCCCTGGGGTGGGAGGCAATGAGCAGTTCTTC
>TRBV11-2|TRBJ2-5|NA|TRBD2
CASSFRLAGETQYF
TGTGCCAGCAGCTTTCGGCTAGCGGGAGAGACCCAGTACTTC
>TRBV7-2|TRBJ1-1|NA|NA
CATRPELNTEAFF
TGTGCCACCCGTCCCGAGCTGAACACTGAAGCTTTCTTT
>TRBV9|TRBJ1-1|NA|TRBD1
CASSPLDRGIVAFF
TGTGCCAGCAGCCCTTTGGACAGGGGGATTGTAGCTTTCTTT
>TRBV4-1|TRBJ2-4|NA|TRBD1
CASRGGQGVKNIQYF
TGCGCCAGCAGGGGGGGACAGGGGGTAAAAAACATTCAGTACTTC
>TRBV6-1|TRBJ1-1|NA|NA
CASIFSNTEAFF
TGTGCCAGCATTTTCAGCAACACTGAAGCTTTCTTT
>TRBV6-5|TRBJ2-7|NA|NA
CASRRSDRGNYEQYF
TGTGCCAGCCGACGCTCGGACCGGGGGAATTACGAGCAGTACTTC
>TRBV29-1|TRBJ1-2|NA|TRBD1
CSVDKTGDFYGYTF
TGCAGCGTTGATAAAACAGGGGACTTCTATGGCTACACCTTC
>TRBV2|TRBJ2-7|NA|TRBD2
CASSDSESGGYTQHYEQYF
TGTGCCAGCAGTGATAGCGAGTCGGGGGGGTATACGCAGCACTACGAGCAGTACTTC
>TRBV11-2|TRBJ2-2|once|NA
CASSFTGRGTGELFF
TGTGCCAGCAGCTTTACAGGGAGAGGCACCGGGGAGCTGTTTTTT
>TRBV5-6|TRBJ2-1|NA|TRBD2
CASSRTGGPIGEQFF
TGTGCCAGCAGTCGGACGGGAGGGCCTATCGGTGAGCAGTTCTTC
>TRBV2|TRBJ1-1|NA|NA
CASSALNTEAFF
TGTGCCAGCAGTGCCCTGAACACTGAAGCTTTCTTT
>TRBV4-2|TRBJ2-3|NA|TRBD2
CASSLRGLPTSGYTDTQYF
TGTGCCAGCAGCCTCCGAGGCCTTCCGACTAGCGGCTACACAGATACGCAGTATTTT
>TRBV14|TRBJ2-5|NA|TRBD2
CASSPWTSVNQETQYF
TGTGCCAGCAGCCCCTGGACTAGCGTCAACCAAGAGACCCAGTACTTC
>TRBV18|TRBJ1-2|NA|NA
CASSPSTNNYGYTF
TGTGCCAGCTCACCTTCGACAAACAACTATGGCTACACCTTC
>TRBV28|TRBJ1-6|NA|TRBD1
CASTADGGQPNSPLHF
TGTGCCAGCACCGCGGACGGGGGACAGCCTAATTCACCCCTCCACTTT
>TRBV7-3|TRBJ2-5|once|TRBD1
CASSPGTVQETQYF
TGTGCCAGCAGCCCTGGGACAGTCCAAGAGACCCAGTACTTC